The 20 T cell receptor beta chains below come from one sample, sequenced in a study of cytomegalovirus exposure and HLA in healthy donors. PCR amplification relied on 60 Vbeta primers (plus 13 Jbeta primers). Measured with immunoSEQ multiplex PCR; TCRdb has only the in-frame clones, and not every one. This sample carries 100,000 to 150,000 clones, 77% of them seen once, and the ten largest clones take 0.94%. What was sequenced was PBMCs. These receptor sequences come from a woman between 55 and 75 years old in good health and CMV-seronegative.

The chain carries TRBV5-1 and TRBJ2-1, with TRBD2 matching over 12 bases. Germline CDR1 SGHRS, CDR2 YFSETQ. V dropped 6 bases and J dropped 9; count of bases not matched to a gene: 7. The CDR3 spans 14 residues. The CDR3 spells CASTRTSGNSEQFF. Here the CDR3 DNA reads TGCGCCAGCACAAGGACTAGCGGGAACAGTGAGCAGTTCTTC.

The chain carries TRBV7-2 and TRBJ2-3; 10 bases are shared with TRBD2. Germline V gene data show CDR1 as SGHTA and CDR2 as FQGNSA. Trimming took 0 bases from V and 3 from J; bases not matched to a gene: 0. This CDR3 contains 15 residues. The CDR3 is CASSLAAGGTDTQYF. The DNA of the CDR3 is TGTGCCAGCAGCTTAGCAGCGGGGGGGACAGATACGCAGTATTTT.

A few counts support this clone. The V gene is TRBV12-5, the J gene TRBJ2-2; 9 nucleotides match TRBD2. The CDR3 spans 15 residues. The V gene's germline CDR1 is LGHNT and CDR2 FRNRAP. Germline trimming cut 0 bases from V and 10 bases from J; bases unmatched to any gene: 6. The DNA for the CDR3 is TGTGCTAGTGGTTTGGTAGCGGGGGGATCAGTGGAGCTGTTTTTT. It translates to CASGLVAGGSVELFF.

The table lists this clone with a few counts. Relative to the germline gene, one junction end is altered; a read error may explain this. This chain joins TRBV7-9 and TRBJ2-7; 7 nucleotides match TRBD1. The CDR3 length is 16 residues. Germline V gene lookup returns CDR1 SEHNR and CDR2 FQNEAQ (reference sequence). The CDR3 is CSSRPEEQGLSYEQYF. CDR3 DNA sequence: TGTTCCAGCAGGCCAGAGGAACAGGGGCTTTCCTACGAGCAGTACTTC.

This chain uses TRBV5-1 with TRBJ1-1; D possibly corresponds to TRBD1 (5 bases). Deletions cut 4 bases from V and 6 bases from J, with 10 bases between. Per germline, CDR1 SGHRS and CDR2 YFSETQ. The CDR3 is 12 amino acids. The chain's CDR3 is CASSSVTAEAFF. Here the CDR3 DNA reads TGCGCCAGCAGCAGTGTGACAGCTGAAGCTTTCTTT.

The rearrangement links TRBV6-1 to TRBJ2-5; the match to TRBD2 covers 7 bases. V lost 0 bases to trimming and J lost 4 bases; unmatched junction nucleotides: 17. Germline V gene data show CDR1 as MNHNS and CDR2 as SASEGT. This CDR3 is 19 amino acids long. The CDR3 protein is CASSEAPLADTIIRETQYF. The CDR3 DNA reads as TGTGCCAGCAGTGAAGCCCCCCTAGCGGATACCATAATTCGAGAGACCCAGTACTTC.

This clone was detected only a few times. Other DNA sequences in this specimen translate into the identical CDR3. The chain links TRBV5-1 to TRBJ2-5; D not certain. V was cut by 0 bases and J by 1 base, with 4 bases left in between. This CDR3 has 13 residues. Germline V gives CDR1 SGHRS, CDR2 YFSETQ. CDR3 DNA: TGCGCCAGCAGCTTGGGCGGCCAAGAGACCCAGTACTTC. It codes for CASSLGGQETQYF.

This chain uses TRBV28 with TRBJ2-5, with 13 bases aligning to TRBD2. CDR3 size: 18 residues. The V gene end was trimmed by 5 bases and the J gene end by 5 bases; junction bases not matched to a gene: 14. The germline gives CDR1 MDHEN, CDR2 SYDVKM. CDR3 protein: CASSPLAGGPLFKETQYF. Here the CDR3 DNA reads TGTGCCAGCAGTCCACTAGCGGGGGGGCCTTTATTCAAGGAGACCCAGTACTTC. Supplemented by reference TRBV28 and TRBJ2-5, the full variable domain reads DVKVTQSSRYLVKRTGEKVFLECVQDMDHENMFWYRQDPGLGLRLIYFSYDVKMKEKGDIPEGYSVSREKKERFSLILESASTNQTSMYLCASSPLAGGPLFKETQYFGPGTRLLVL.

This chain links TRBV10-3 with TRBJ2-7; 8 nucleotides line up with TRBD1. CDR3 size: 12 residues. V dropped 10 bases and J dropped 2; count of bases not matched to a gene: 4. Germline CDR1 is ENHRY and CDR2 is SYGVKD. This chain's CDR3 is CATGQAAYEQYF. In DNA form, the CDR3 reads TGTGCCACGGGACAGGCCGCCTACGAGCAGTACTTC.

A single count supports this clone. CDR3 sequence (DNA): TGTGCCAGCAGCGTAAGGTTGGGGCATTTGGAGACCCAGTACTTC. Translating it yields CASSVRLGHLETQYF. The chain combines TRBV9 with TRBJ2-5, with D tentatively TRBD1 (5 bases). Trimming took off 1 base at V and 5 bases at J, with 15 bases between the two ends. In germline, CDR1 is SGDLS, CDR2 YYNGEE. The CDR3 spans 15 residues.

This chain uses TRBV5-1 with TRBJ2-7; D is perhaps TRBD1 (6 bases). V was clipped by 3 bases and J by 2 bases, with 24 bases between them. This CDR3 comprises 18 residues. Germline V lookup: CDR1 SGHRS, CDR2 YFSETQ. The CDR3 DNA reads TGCGCCAGCAGCTCACCTAAAGCAACCGGGACAACGACCTACGAGCAGTACTTC. Its protein product is CASSSPKATGTTTYEQYF.

The chain has TRBV19 and TRBJ1-2; 9 bases are a match to TRBD1. J gave up 7 bases and V 7 bases, and 10 bases lay outside the gene matches. Looked up from germline, CDR1 is LNHDA and CDR2 is SQIVND (reference sequence). The CDR3 consists of 14 residues. In DNA, the CDR3 is TGTGCCAGTACCGCCGACAGGGGGGAGCGTGGCTACACCTTC. Translated, it gives CASTADRGERGYTF.

This clone came up once. The chain employs TRBV7-9 and TRBJ2-5; D perhaps matches TRBD1 (6 bases). The better agreement between TRBJ2-7 and the DNA end casts doubt on the J call. This CDR3 is 14 amino acids long. Germline CDR1 reads SEHNR; CDR2 reads FQNEAQ (reference sequence). The CDR3 is CASSSPLGAYEQYF. CDR3 coding DNA: TGTGCCAGCAGCTCCCCGTTGGGGGCTTACGAGCAGTACTTC.

J is TRBJ1-1 and V is TRBV4-1; D is unclear. Deletions cut 1 base from V and 7 bases from J, with 10 bases between. CDR3 length: 13 residues. In germline, CDR1 is MGHRA, CDR2 YSYEKL. CDR3 residues: CASSQGQPYEAFF. Written as DNA, the CDR3 is TGCGCCAGCAGCCAAGGGCAACCTTATGAAGCTTTCTTT.

The chain has TRBV27 and TRBJ2-7, with TRBD2 matching 11 bases. Germline CDR1 MNHEY, CDR2 SMNVEV (reference sequence). CDR3 length equals 15 residues. After removal of 5 bases from V and 2 bases from J, the junction contained 5 bases not matched to a gene. CDR3 loop: CASSLLAGVPYEQYF. CDR3 nucleotides: TGTGCCAGCAGTCTACTAGCGGGAGTCCCCTACGAGCAGTACTTC.

The chain combines TRBV5-1 with TRBJ2-3; 9 nucleotides agree with TRBD2. The V gene's germline CDR1 is SGHRS and CDR2 YFSETQ. V trimming: 4 bases; J trimming: 2 bases; junction bases outside the gene matches: 14. The CDR3 covers 18 residues. In DNA form, the CDR3 reads TGCGCCAGCAGCCCCCTTGGAGTCGAGCGGGGGGTCACAGATACGCAGTATTTT. It yields the protein CASSPLGVERGVTDTQYF.

The chain recombines TRBV29-1 with TRBJ2-4; TRBD2 matches at 10 bases. The V gene end was trimmed by 7 bases and the J gene end by 3 bases; junction bases not matched to a gene: 3. The CDR3 sequence is 13 residues long. Germline V gene lookup returns CDR1 SQVTM and CDR2 ANQGSEA. The CDR3 DNA is TGCAGCGGCATAGCGGGAGGCAAAAACATTCAGTACTTC. As protein: CSGIAGGKNIQYF.

The chain recombines TRBV7-2 with TRBJ2-3; D is unresolved. The CDR3 has 12 amino acids. The germline gives CDR1 SGHTA, CDR2 FQGNSA. V lost 9 bases, J lost 1 base, and 8 bases lay in between. The CDR3 loop is CARAQGTDTQYF. The CDR3 DNA reads TGTGCCAGAGCCCAGGGCACAGATACGCAGTATTTT.

The chain uses TRBV9 and TRBJ2-7; D is ambiguous. This CDR3 is 14 amino acids long. Trimming removed 0 bases at V and 0 bases at J, with 7 bases between. Germline lookup yields CDR1 SGDLS and CDR2 YYNGEE. The CDR3 loop is CASSVEASSYEQYF. The CDR3 region has the DNA TGTGCCAGCAGCGTAGAAGCAAGCTCCTACGAGCAGTACTTC.

The CDR3 reads CASSPTLGGGQETQYF. The CDR3 DNA is TGTGCCAGCAGCCCAACCCTGGGAGGGGGACAAGAGACCCAGTACTTC. The J gene is TRBJ2-5, the V gene TRBV9, with D possibly TRBD2 on 7 matching bases. The CDR3 length is 16 residues. Germline V gives CDR1 SGDLS, CDR2 YYNGEE. Trimming cost V 4 bases and J 2 bases, with 18 bases left between them.